Each of the 16 T cell receptor beta chains below was sequenced from the same sample in a study of blood T cell repertoires in COVID-19. The assay was immunoSEQ multiplex PCR, and TCRdb's table has in-frame clones only and misses some. The sample shows about 100,000 clones, around 88% of them seen only once. Sequenced: peripheral blood. Receptors originate from a man older than 75 with active or convalescent COVID-19.

The genes are TRBV28 and TRBJ1-4; 7 nucleotides line up with TRBD1. The germline gives CDR1 MDHEN, CDR2 SYDVKM. This CDR3 is built from 15 residues. Losses at the gene ends were 5 bases for V and 2 bases for J; bases not matched to a gene: 5. The CDR3 DNA reads TGTGCCAGCAGTGTGACAGGGACTACTAATGAAAAACTGTTTTTT. It encodes CASSVTGTTNEKLFF. The full variable domain, completed using reference TRBV28 and TRBJ1-4, is DVKVTQSSRYLVKRTGEKVFLECVQDMDHENMFWYRQDPGLGLRLIYFSYDVKMKEKGDIPEGYSVSREKKERFSLILESASTNQTSMYLCASSVTGTTNEKLFFGSGTQLSVL.

The chain joins TRBV7-2 to TRBJ2-3; 7 bases align to TRBD1. Germline V gene lookup returns CDR1 SGHTA and CDR2 FQGNSA. V gave up 5 bases and J gave up 6 bases; unmatched junction bases: 11. The CDR3 extends over 15 amino acids. The CDR3 DNA reads TGTGCCAGCAGCCTGGGACAGCTGGATGGGGATACGCAGTATTTT. Translation gives CASSLGQLDGDTQYF.

The chain carries TRBV7-2 and TRBJ2-2; D may be TRBD2 (7 bases). CDR1 is SGHTA, CDR2 FQGNSA, per germline. Between the trimmed V and J ends, which lost 4 bases and 7 bases, there was a span of 16 bases. CDR3 length: 15 residues. CDR3 loop: CASSSGRGANGELFF. The CDR3, as DNA: TGTGCCAGCAGCTCGGGTCGGGGGGCAAACGGGGAGCTGTTTTTT.

This clone was recorded only once. This chain connects TRBV29-1 to TRBJ1-3; perhaps TRBD1 as D (5 bases). The germline V gene has CDR1 SQVTM and CDR2 ANQGSEA. CDR3 length: 14 amino acids. V lost 4 bases, J lost 0 bases, and 10 bases lay in between. The CDR3 spells CSVGTQSSGNTIYF. The CDR3, as DNA: TGCAGCGTTGGGACACAGAGCTCTGGAAACACCATATATTTT.

The rearrangement uses TRBV3-1 (or the pseudogene TRBV3-2) and TRBJ2-7, with 7 bases identical to TRBD2. Germline CDR1 is LGHDT and CDR2 is YNNKEL (reference sequence). The CDR3 is 15 residues long. V shed 4 bases and J 6 bases; nucleotides not matched to a gene: 12. CDR3 in DNA: TGTGCCAGCAGCCCCCCTAGCGGAGGGCTGGGCGAGCAGTACTTC. Its protein is CASSPPSGGLGEQYF.

The chain is built from TRBV10-3 and TRBJ1-2, with TRBD1 as a possible D gene (6 bases). The CDR3 covers 16 residues. Trimming stripped 6 bases from V and 2 bases from J, with 19 bases between. Germline CDR1 reads ENHRY; CDR2 reads SYGVKD. The CDR3 loop is CAISQSQGRQNYGYTF. The CDR3 nucleotides read TGTGCCATCAGCCAATCACAGGGACGGCAGAACTATGGCTACACCTTC.

This chain uses TRBV30 with TRBJ2-4; 10 bases line up with TRBD1. The CDR3 spans 15 residues. V lost 5 bases, J lost 0 bases, and 4 bases stayed unmatched. CDR1 is GTSNPN and CDR2 is SVGIG in the germline V gene (reference sequence). The DNA of the CDR3 is TGTGCCTGGGGGGACAGGGGAGTAGCCAAAAACATTCAGTACTTC. Translation: CAWGDRGVAKNIQYF. The full variable domain, in which reference TRBV30 and TRBJ2-4 provide the parts outside the CDR3, is SQTIHQWPATLVQPVGSPLSLECTVEGTSNPNLYWYRQAAGRGLQLLFYSVGIGQISSEVPQNLSASRPQDRQFILSSKKLLLSDSGFYLCAWGDRGVAKNIQYFGAGTRLSVL.

This chain uses TRBV7-3 with TRBJ2-5; D possibly corresponds to TRBD2 (6 bases). CDR1 is SGHTA, CDR2 FQGTGA, per germline. V lost 6 bases, J lost 7 bases, and 9 bases lay in between. CDR3 length equals 11 residues. CDR3 DNA: TGTGCCAGCAGTACCGGGGGGACCCAGTACTTC. Protein product: CASSTGGTQYF.

The chain couples TRBV9 to TRBJ1-5; 7 bases align to TRBD1. The J segment lost 4 bases and the V segment lost 4 bases, leaving 5 bases of the junction unmatched. The CDR3 sequence is 14 residues long. CDR1 is SGDLS, CDR2 YYNGEE, per germline. CDR3 coding DNA: TGTGCCAGCAGCCCCGGGACAGATAATCAGCCCCAGCATTTT. This gives the protein CASSPGTDNQPQHF.

The chain employs TRBV3-1 (or the pseudogene TRBV3-2) and TRBJ1-3; 7 positions agree with TRBD1. Trimming cost V 4 bases and J 0 bases; bases outside gene matches: 0. Germline CDR1 is LGHDT and CDR2 is YNNKEL (reference sequence). The CDR3 contains 14 residues. The CDR3 DNA follows: TGTGCCAGCAGCCGGGACAGCTCTGGAAACACCATATATTTT. Residues: CASSRDSSGNTIYF.

The chain recombines TRBV28 with TRBJ1-4; maybe TRBD1 (5 bases). V was trimmed by 6 bases and J by 10 bases, leaving 18 bases between them. The CDR3 is made up of 14 amino acids. From germline, CDR1 is MDHEN and CDR2 SYDVKM. DNA of the CDR3: TGTGCCAGCAGCCGTGACCCACAGGAAGGAAAACTGTTTTTT. Amino acid sequence: CASSRDPQEGKLFF.

The chain links TRBV11-1 to TRBJ2-7; tentatively, D is TRBD2 (6 bases). V was clipped by 1 base and J by 7 bases, with 11 bases between them. Germline V gives CDR1 SGHAT, CDR2 FQDESV (reference sequence). This CDR3 spans 13 amino acids. CDR3 residues: CASSLGDSVEQYF. The CDR3 nucleotides read TGTGCCAGCAGCTTAGGGGACTCGGTGGAGCAGTACTTC.

This clone was observed a single time. The chain links TRBV9 to TRBJ2-3; weak D call: TRBD2 (5 bases). Germline lookup yields CDR1 SGDLS and CDR2 YYNGEE. The CDR3 consists of 14 residues. Trimming took 0 bases from V and 0 from J, leaving 5 bases between them. CDR3 DNA sequence: TGTGCCAGCAGCGTAGGCGGGAGCACAGATACGCAGTATTTT. This encodes CASSVGGSTDTQYF. Based on the CDR3 plus reference TRBV9 and TRBJ2-3, the full variable domain is DSGVTQTPKHLITATGQRVTLRCSPRSGDLSVYWYQQSLDQGLQFLIQYYNGEERAKGNILERFSAQQFPDLHSELNLSSLELGDSALYFCASSVGGSTDTQYFGPGTRLTVL.

The genes are TRBV6-1 and TRBJ1-2; D not resolved. This CDR3 region has 13 residues. V lost 0 bases to trimming and J lost 4 bases, with 6 bases between them. CDR1 is MNHNS and CDR2 is SASEGT in the germline V gene. In DNA form, the CDR3 reads TGTGCCAGCAGTGAAGCTACAGCCTATGGCTACACCTTC. Translation gives CASSEATAYGYTF.

This sequence joins TRBV5-1 and TRBJ2-1; TRBD2 matches 10 bases. CDR1 SGHRS and CDR2 YFSETQ come from the germline V gene. J lost 9 bases, V lost 4 bases, and 10 bases had no gene match. The CDR3 totals 15 residues. CDR3 nucleotide sequence: TGCGCCAGCAGCGAGGGAGCTAGCGGGAGTACTGAGCAGTTCTTC. This codes for CASSEGASGSTEQFF.

The genes are TRBV5-6 and TRBJ2-7, with 14 bases matching TRBD2. There are 14 residues in the CDR3. Trimming took 4 bases from V and 5 from J; bases not matched to a gene: 2. Germline-derived CDR1 and CDR2 are SGHDT and YYEEEE. CDR3 in amino acids: CASSRLAGGDEQYF. The CDR3 bases are TGTGCCAGCAGCCGACTAGCGGGAGGGGACGAGCAGTACTTC.